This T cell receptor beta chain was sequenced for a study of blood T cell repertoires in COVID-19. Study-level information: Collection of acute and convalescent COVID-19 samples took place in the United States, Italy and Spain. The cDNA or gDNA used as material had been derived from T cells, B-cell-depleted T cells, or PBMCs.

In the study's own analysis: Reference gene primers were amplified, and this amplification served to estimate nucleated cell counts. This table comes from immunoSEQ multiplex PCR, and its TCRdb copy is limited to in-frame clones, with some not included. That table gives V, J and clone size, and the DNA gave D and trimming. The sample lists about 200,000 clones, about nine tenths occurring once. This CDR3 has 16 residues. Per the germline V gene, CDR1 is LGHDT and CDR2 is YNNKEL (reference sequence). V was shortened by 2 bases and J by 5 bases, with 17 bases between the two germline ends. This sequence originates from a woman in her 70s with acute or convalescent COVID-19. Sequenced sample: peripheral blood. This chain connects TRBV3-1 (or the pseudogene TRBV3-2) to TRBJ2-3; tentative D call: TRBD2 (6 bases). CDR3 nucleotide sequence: TGTGCCAGCAGCCAACGCGGACGGGGGAAGGGAGATACGCAGTATTTT. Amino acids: CASSQRGRGKGDTQYF.